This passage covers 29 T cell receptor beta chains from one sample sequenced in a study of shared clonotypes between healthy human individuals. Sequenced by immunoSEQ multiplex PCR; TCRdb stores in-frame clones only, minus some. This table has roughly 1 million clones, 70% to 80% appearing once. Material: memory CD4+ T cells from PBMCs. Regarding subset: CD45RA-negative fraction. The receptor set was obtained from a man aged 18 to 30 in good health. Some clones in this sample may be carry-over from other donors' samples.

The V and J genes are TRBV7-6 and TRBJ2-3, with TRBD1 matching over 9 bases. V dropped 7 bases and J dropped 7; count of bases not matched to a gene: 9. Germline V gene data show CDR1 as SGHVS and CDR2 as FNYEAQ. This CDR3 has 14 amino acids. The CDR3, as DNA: TGTGCCAGCACCATGGGACAGGGCGCGTATACGCAGTATTTT. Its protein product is CASTMGQGAYTQYF.

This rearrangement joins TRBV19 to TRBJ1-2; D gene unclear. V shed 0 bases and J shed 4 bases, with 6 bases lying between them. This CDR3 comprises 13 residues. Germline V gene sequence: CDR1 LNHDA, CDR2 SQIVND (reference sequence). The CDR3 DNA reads TGTGCCAGTAGTATAGACGGCCGCTATGGCTACACCTTC. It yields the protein CASSIDGRYGYTF.

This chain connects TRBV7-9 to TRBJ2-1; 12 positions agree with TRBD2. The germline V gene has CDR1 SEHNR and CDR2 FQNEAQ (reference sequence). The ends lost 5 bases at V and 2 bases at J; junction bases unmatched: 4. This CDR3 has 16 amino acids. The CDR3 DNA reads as TGTGCCAGCAGCCCATCTAGCGGGAGGGCCTACAATGAGCAGTTCTTC. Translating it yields CASSPSSGRAYNEQFF.

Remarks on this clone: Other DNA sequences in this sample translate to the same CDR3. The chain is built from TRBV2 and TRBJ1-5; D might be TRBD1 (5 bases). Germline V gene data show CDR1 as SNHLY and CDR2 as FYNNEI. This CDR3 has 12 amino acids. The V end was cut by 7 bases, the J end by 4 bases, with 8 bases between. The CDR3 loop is CASKGSNQPQHF. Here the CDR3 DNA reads TGTGCCAGCAAGGGGTCTAATCAGCCCCAGCATTTT. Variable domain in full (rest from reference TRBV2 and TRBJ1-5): EPEVTQTPSHQVTQMGQEVILRCVPISNHLYFYWYRQILGQKVEFLVSFYNNEISEKSEIFDDQFSVERPDGSNFTLKIRSTKLEDSAMYFCASKGSNQPQHFGDGTRLSIL.

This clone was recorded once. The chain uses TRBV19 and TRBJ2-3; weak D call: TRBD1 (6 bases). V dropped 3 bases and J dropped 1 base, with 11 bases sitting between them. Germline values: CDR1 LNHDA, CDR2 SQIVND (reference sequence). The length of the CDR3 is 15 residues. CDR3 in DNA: TGTGCCAGTAGTATTCAGGGGCTAGGCACAGATACGCAGTATTTT. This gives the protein CASSIQGLGTDTQYF.

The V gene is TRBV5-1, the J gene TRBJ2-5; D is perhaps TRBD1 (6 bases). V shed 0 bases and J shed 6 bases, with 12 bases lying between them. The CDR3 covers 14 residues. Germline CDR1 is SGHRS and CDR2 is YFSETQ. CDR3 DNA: TGCGCCAGCAGCTTGGACCTCAGGGGCAAGACCCAGTACTTC. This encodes CASSLDLRGKTQYF.

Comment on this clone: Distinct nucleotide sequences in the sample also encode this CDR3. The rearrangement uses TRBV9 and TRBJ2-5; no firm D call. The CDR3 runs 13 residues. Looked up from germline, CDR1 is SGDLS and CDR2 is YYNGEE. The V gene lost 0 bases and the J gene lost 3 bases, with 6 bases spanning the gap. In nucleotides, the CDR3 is TGTGCCAGCAGCGTAGGAGTGGAAGAGACCCAGTACTTC. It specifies CASSVGVEETQYF.

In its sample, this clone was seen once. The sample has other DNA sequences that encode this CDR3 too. The CDR3 spells CASSLGGEKLFF. Written as DNA, the CDR3 is TGTGCCAGCAGTTTAGGCGGTGAAAAACTGTTTTTT. The rearrangement links TRBV28 to TRBJ1-4; D is undetermined. The CDR3 is 12 amino acids. The germline gives CDR1 MDHEN, CDR2 SYDVKM. Trimming removed 2 bases at V and 7 bases at J, with 5 bases between.

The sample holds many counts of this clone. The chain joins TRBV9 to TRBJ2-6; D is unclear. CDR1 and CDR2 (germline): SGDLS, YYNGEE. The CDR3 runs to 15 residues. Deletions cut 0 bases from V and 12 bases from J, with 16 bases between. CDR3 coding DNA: TGTGCCAGCAGCGTAGCTTCGACGATGTCCGGCGTCCTGACTTTC. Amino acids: CASSVASTMSGVLTF.

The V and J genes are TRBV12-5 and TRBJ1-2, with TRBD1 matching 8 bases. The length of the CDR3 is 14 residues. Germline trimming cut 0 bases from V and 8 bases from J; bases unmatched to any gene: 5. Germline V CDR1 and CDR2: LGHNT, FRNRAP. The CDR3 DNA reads TGTGCTAGTGGTTTGGTACCAGGGGGCAGCGGCTACACCTTC. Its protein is CASGLVPGGSGYTF. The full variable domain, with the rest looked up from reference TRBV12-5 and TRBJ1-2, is DARVTQTPRHKVTEMGQEVTMRCQPILGHNTVFWYRQTMMQGLELLAYFRNRAPLDDSGMPKDRFSAEMPDATLATLKIQPSEPRDSAVYFCASGLVPGGSGYTFGSGTRLTVV.

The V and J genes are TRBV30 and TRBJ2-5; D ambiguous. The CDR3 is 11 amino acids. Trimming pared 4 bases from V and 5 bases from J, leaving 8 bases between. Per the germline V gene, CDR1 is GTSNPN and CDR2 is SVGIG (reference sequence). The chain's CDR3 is CAWTGSETQYF. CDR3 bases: TGTGCCTGGACCGGGTCGGAGACCCAGTACTTC. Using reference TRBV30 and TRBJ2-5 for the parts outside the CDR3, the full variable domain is SQTIHQWPATLVQPVGSPLSLECTVEGTSNPNLYWYRQAAGRGLQLLFYSVGIGQISSEVPQNLSASRPQDRQFILSSKKLLLSDSGFYLCAWTGSETQYFGPGTRLLVL.

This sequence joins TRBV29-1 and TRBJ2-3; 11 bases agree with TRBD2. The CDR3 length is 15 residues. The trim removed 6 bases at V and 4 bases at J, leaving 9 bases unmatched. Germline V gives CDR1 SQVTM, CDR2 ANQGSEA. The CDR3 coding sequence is TGCAGCGTCCTGGGGCTAGCGGGAGGCTCAGATACGCAGTATTTT. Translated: CSVLGLAGGSDTQYF.

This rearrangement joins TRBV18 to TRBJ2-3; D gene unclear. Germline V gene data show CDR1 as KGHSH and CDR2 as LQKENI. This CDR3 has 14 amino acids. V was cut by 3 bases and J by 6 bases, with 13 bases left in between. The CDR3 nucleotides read TGTGCCAGCTCACCCCTAGACAACCTTGATACGCAGTATTTT. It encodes CASSPLDNLDTQYF.

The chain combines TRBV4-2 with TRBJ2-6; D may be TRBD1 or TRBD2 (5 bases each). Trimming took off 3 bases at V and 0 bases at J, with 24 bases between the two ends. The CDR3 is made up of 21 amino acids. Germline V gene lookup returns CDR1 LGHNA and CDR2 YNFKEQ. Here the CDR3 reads CASSQIPWGSDLSSGANVLTF. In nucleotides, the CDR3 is TGTGCCAGCAGCCAGATCCCCTGGGGGAGCGATTTGAGCTCTGGGGCCAACGTCCTGACTTTC.

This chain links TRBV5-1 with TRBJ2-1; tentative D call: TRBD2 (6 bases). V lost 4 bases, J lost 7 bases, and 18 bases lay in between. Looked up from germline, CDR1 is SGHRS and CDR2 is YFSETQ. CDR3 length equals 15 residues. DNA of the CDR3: TGCGCCAGCAGCCCCGGACGGGAGTCCGTAAATGAGCAGTTCTTC. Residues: CASSPGRESVNEQFF.

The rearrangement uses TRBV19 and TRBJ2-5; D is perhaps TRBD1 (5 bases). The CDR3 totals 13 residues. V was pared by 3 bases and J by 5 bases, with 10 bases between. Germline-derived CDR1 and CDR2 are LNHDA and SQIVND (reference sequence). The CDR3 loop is CASSIQGTETQYF. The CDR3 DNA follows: TGTGCCAGTAGTATTCAGGGTACGGAGACCCAGTACTTC.

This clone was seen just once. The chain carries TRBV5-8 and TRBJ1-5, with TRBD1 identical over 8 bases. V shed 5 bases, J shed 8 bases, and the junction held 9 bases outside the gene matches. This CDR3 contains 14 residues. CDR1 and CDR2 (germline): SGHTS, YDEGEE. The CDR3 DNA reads TGTGCCAGCAGGTTAAAGGCAGGGGGCAAGCCCCAGCATTTT. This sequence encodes CASRLKAGGKPQHF. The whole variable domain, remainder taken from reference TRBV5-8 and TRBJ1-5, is EAGVTQSPTHLIKTRGQQATLRCSPISGHTSVYWYQQALGLGLQFLLWYDEGEERNRGNFPPRFSGRQFPNYSSELNVNALELEDSALYLCASRLKAGGKPQHFGDGTRLSIL.

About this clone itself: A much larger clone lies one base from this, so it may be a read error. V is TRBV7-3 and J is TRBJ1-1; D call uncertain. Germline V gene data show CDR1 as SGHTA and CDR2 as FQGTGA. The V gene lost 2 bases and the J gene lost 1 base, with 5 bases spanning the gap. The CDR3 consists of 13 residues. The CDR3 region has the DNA TGTGCCAGCAGCTTAGAGCAGAACACTGAAGCTTTCTTT. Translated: CASSLEQNTEAFF.

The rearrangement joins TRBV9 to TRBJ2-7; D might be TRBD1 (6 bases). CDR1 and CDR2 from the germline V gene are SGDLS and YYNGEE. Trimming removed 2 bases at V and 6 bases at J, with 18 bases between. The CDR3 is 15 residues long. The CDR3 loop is CASSVGVGQFGEQYF. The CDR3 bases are TGTGCCAGCAGCGTTGGGGTAGGACAGTTTGGCGAGCAGTACTTC.

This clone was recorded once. The CDR3 nucleotides read TGCAGTGCCTTTTCCGGCAATGAGCAGTTCTTC. This encodes CSAFSGNEQFF. V gene TRBV20-1 combines with J gene TRBJ2-1; D not resolved. The CDR3 spans 11 residues. Trimming shortened V by 6 bases and J by 6 bases, and 9 bases separated the two germline ends. The germline gives CDR1 DFQATT, CDR2 SNEGSKA (reference sequence).

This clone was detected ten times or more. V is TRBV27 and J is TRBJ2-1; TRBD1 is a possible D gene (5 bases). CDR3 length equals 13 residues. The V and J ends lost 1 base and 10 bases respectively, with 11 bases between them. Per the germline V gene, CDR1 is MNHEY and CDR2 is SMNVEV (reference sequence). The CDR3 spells CASSLWGAGEQFF. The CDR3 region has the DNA TGTGCCAGCAGTTTATGGGGCGCAGGGGAGCAGTTCTTC.

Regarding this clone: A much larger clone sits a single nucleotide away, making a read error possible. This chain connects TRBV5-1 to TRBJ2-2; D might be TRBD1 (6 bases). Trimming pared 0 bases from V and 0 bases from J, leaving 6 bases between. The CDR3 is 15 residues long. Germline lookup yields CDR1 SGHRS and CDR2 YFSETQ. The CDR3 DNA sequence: TGCGCCAGCAGCTTGGGGACAGCGAACACCGGGGAGCTGTTTTTT. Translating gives CASSLGTANTGELFF.

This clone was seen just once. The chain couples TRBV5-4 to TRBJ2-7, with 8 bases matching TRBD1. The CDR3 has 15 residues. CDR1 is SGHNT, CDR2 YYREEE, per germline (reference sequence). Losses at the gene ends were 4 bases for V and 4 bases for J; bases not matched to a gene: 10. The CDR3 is CASSRLDRDVYEQYF. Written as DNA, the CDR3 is TGTGCCAGCAGCCGTCTGGACAGGGACGTTTACGAGCAGTACTTC.

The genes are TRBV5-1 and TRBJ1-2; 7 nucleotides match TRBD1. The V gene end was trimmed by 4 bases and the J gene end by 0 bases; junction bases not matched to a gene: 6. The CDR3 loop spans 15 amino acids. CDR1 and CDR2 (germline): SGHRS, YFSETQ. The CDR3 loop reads CASSGRDRTNYGYTF. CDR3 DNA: TGCGCCAGCAGCGGAAGGGACAGAACTAACTATGGCTACACCTTC.

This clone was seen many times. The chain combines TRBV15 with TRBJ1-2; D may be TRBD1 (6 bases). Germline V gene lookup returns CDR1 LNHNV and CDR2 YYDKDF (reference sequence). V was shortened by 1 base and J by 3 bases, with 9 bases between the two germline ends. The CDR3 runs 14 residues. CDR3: CATSRGHRDYGYTF. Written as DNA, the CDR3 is TGTGCCACCAGCAGAGGACACAGGGACTATGGCTACACCTTC.

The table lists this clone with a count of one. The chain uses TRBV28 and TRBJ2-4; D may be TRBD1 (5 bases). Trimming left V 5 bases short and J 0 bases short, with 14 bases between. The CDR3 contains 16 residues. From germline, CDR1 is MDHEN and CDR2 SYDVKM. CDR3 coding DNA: TGTGCCAGCAGTGAGGACAATAGTCTAGCCAAAAACATTCAGTACTTC. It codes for CASSEDNSLAKNIQYF.

The CDR3 loop is CASSLVLAANTDTQYF. CDR3 sequence (DNA): TGTGCCAGCAGCTTAGTCCTAGCGGCGAACACAGATACGCAGTATTTT. The chain carries TRBV11-2 and TRBJ2-3, with 7 bases matching TRBD2. Trimming at V came to 1 base and at J to 2 bases, leaving 6 bases not matched to a gene. CDR1 and CDR2 (germline): SGHAT, FQNNGV. The CDR3 loop spans 16 amino acids.

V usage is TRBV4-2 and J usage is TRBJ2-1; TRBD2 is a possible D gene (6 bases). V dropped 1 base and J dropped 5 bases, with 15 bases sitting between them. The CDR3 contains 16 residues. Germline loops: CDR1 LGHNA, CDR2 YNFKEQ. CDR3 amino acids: CASSQVLGRGDNEQFF. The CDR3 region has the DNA TGTGCCAGCAGCCAAGTACTCGGGCGGGGAGACAATGAGCAGTTCTTC.

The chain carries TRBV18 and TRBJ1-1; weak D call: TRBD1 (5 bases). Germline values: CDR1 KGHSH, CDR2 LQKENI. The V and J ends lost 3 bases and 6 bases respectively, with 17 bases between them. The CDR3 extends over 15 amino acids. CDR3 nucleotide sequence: TGTGCCAGCTCACCTAGGTTGGGGGAGGACGCTGAAGCTTTCTTT. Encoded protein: CASSPRLGEDAEAFF.